The T cell receptor beta chain under discussion was sequenced for a study of cytomegalovirus exposure and HLA in healthy donors. Whole-study findings and limits: In vitro data verified a few CMV-associated chains as specific for CMV antigens.

Clones were sequenced by immunoSEQ multiplex PCR, and TCRdb holds only the in-frame ones, with some missing. Found here are about 110,000 clones, 90% to 97% of them singletons; the top ten hold under 0.75%. The CDR3 extends over 15 amino acids. The germline V gene has CDR1 MGHRA and CDR2 YSYEKL. Trimming pared 1 base from V and 4 bases from J, leaving 11 bases between. As for this clone: Antigen specificity is unknown.

Sequencing used PBMCs. The V call is TRBV4-1, the J call TRBJ1-5, with D maybe TRBD1 (5 bases). The receptor's source is a woman aged 18 to 35 in good health and CMV-seronegative. The chain's CDR3 is CASSQGDSANQPQHF. The DNA of the CDR3 is TGCGCCAGCAGCCAAGGTGACAGCGCAAATCAGCCCCAGCATTTT.